One and the same sample provided the 17 T cell receptor beta chains below, sequenced in a study of shared clonotypes between healthy human individuals (dated by TCRdb to between 2020 and 2021). Libraries were prepared through the immunoSEQ multiplex PCR assay. TCRdb mirrors the immuneACCESS table, restricted to in-frame sequences. Some clones are absent from its copies; in checked studies, under half trace to an unresolved V gene, and the reason for the others is unknown. The sample data list roughly 400,000 clones, and about 96% of these were observed just once. About 0.34% of the sample belongs to the ten largest clones. Sequenced input: memory CD8+ T cells sorted from blood. Per the publication, the cell subset or site label means: CD45RO+ cells pooled with CCR7-negative TemRA cells. These receptor sequences come from a man aged 25 to 45 in good health.

J is TRBJ2-3 and V is TRBV10-3; no firm D call. The length of the CDR3 is 14 residues. The germline gives CDR1 ENHRY, CDR2 SYGVKD. Trimming cost V 3 bases and J 1 base, with 8 bases left between them. The CDR3 region is CAISDRSGTDTQYF. The CDR3, as DNA: TGTGCCATCAGTGACAGGAGCGGCACAGATACGCAGTATTTT.

This rearrangement joins TRBV6-6 to TRBJ2-3; 7 bases are shared with TRBD1. J was trimmed by 0 bases and V by 5 bases; bases with no gene match: 5. Germline loops: CDR1 MNHNY, CDR2 SVGAGI (reference sequence). CDR3 length equals 15 residues. CDR3 bases: TGTGCCAGCAGTCCGTGGACAGGTAGCACAGATACGCAGTATTTT. Translation: CASSPWTGSTDTQYF.

V and J are TRBV6-1 and TRBJ2-1, with D perhaps TRBD2 (5 bases). Germline CDR1 MNHNS, CDR2 SASEGT. The CDR3 runs to 16 residues. V was trimmed by 3 bases and J by 0 bases, leaving 12 bases between them. CDR3 in amino acids: CASSERVISSYNEQFF. The CDR3 DNA reads as TGTGCCAGCAGTGAGAGGGTTATTTCCTCCTACAATGAGCAGTTCTTC.

This clone was observed once. The chain joins TRBV11-3 to TRBJ2-1; 12 bases align to TRBD2. This CDR3 is built from 18 residues. The germline V gene has CDR1 SGHNT and CDR2 YENEEA. V lost 3 bases to trimming and J lost 8 bases; unmatched junction nucleotides: 14. The CDR3 loop reads CASSFGTLLAGGSDEQFF. CDR3 nucleotide sequence: TGTGCCAGCAGCTTTGGGACGTTACTAGCGGGAGGTTCGGATGAGCAGTTCTTC.

The chain links TRBV21-1 to TRBJ1-2; the table's D gene call, TRBD1, was not cross checked with the DNA. TRBV21-1 is a documented pseudogene. This CDR3 is 9 amino acids long. CDR3 sequence: CARQGGYTF. Written as DNA, the CDR3 is TGTGCCAGACAGGGTGGCTACACCTTC.

The chain has TRBV10-2 and TRBJ2-3, with 9 positions matching TRBD2. After removal of 6 bases from V and 4 bases from J, the junction contained 5 bases not matched to a gene. CDR3 length: 14 amino acids. The germline gives CDR1 WSHSY, CDR2 SAAADI. CDR3 in DNA: TGCGCCAGCAGGGGACTAGCTCTGGCAGATACGCAGTATTTT. Protein sequence: CASRGLALADTQYF.

The chain recombines TRBV5-4 with TRBJ2-3; 8 nucleotides agree with TRBD2. V gave up 3 bases and J gave up 2 bases; unmatched junction bases: 5. Germline lookup yields CDR1 SGHNT and CDR2 YYREEE (reference sequence). The CDR3 is 15 amino acids. The CDR3 region has the DNA TGTGCCAGCAGCTGGGGCGGGAGGAACACAGATACGCAGTATTTT. Its translation is CASSWGGRNTDTQYF.

V and J are TRBV6-1 and TRBJ2-4, with D perhaps given as TRBD1 or TRBD2 (6 bases each). There are 14 residues in the CDR3. CDR1 is MNHNS and CDR2 is SASEGT in the germline V gene. V gave up 0 bases and J gave up 6 bases, with 9 bases separating them. Written as DNA, the CDR3 is TGTGCCAGCAGTGAAGCAGGGGGACTAAACATTCAGTACTTC. Amino acids: CASSEAGGLNIQYF.

The chain is built from TRBV4-1 and TRBJ2-7, with 13 bases matching TRBD2. Germline V CDR1 and CDR2: MGHRA, YSYEKL. Trimming took 5 bases from V and 0 from J; bases not matched to a gene: 4. The CDR3 totals 16 residues. CDR3 amino acids: CASSSRTSGSSYEQYF. Here the CDR3 DNA reads TGCGCCAGCAGCTCCCGGACTAGCGGGAGCTCCTACGAGCAGTACTTC.

DNA of the CDR3: TGTGCCTGGAGTTCCCCCCCAGGGAGGGGTGGAAACACCATATATTTT. Its protein product is CAWSSPPGRGGNTIYF. The genes are TRBV30 and TRBJ1-3, with a tentative D call TRBD1 (5 bases). CDR3 length equals 16 residues. V lost 2 bases to trimming and J lost 3 bases, with 17 bases between them. CDR1 is GTSNPN and CDR2 is SVGIG in the germline V gene (reference sequence).

This sequence joins TRBV1 and TRBJ2-1; the table's D call, TRBD1, was not checked against the DNA. TRBV1 is a documented pseudogene. CDR3 length: 17 amino acids. The CDR3 DNA is TGCACCAGCAGCCAAGAAGTCGCCACAAGCTCCTACAATGAGCAGTTCTTC. Translating gives CTSSQEVATSSYNEQFF.

The CDR3 DNA is TGTGCCAGCAGTTCCAACCCCGGACTAGCGCCTTCTGAGCAGTTCTTC. Residues: CASSSNPGLAPSEQFF. The chain links TRBV6-6 to TRBJ2-1, with 9 nucleotides matching TRBD2. V lost 4 bases to trimming and J lost 9 bases; unmatched junction nucleotides: 13. The germline V gene has CDR1 MNHNY and CDR2 SVGAGI (reference sequence). The CDR3 has 16 residues.

This rearrangement joins TRBV7-9 to TRBJ2-3; 12 bases align to TRBD1. V shed 2 bases and J 1 base; nucleotides not matched to a gene: 7. Germline values: CDR1 SEHNR, CDR2 FQNEAQ (reference sequence). The CDR3 contains 18 residues. The CDR3: CASSLRGQGARGTDTQYF. Here the CDR3 DNA reads TGTGCCAGCAGCTTACGGGGACAGGGGGCGAGGGGCACAGATACGCAGTATTTT.

This rearrangement joins TRBV5-1 to TRBJ2-1, with 9 bases that match TRBD2. Germline-derived CDR1 and CDR2 are SGHRS and YFSETQ. The length of the CDR3 is 15 residues. With V trimmed by 0 bases and J by 7 bases, 5 bases remained unmatched. CDR3 bases: TGCGCCAGCAGCTTGGGGGGACTAGCAGGTAATGAGCAGTTCTTC. Residues: CASSLGGLAGNEQFF.

V gene TRBV7-2 combines with J gene TRBJ1-1; 7 positions match TRBD1. The ends lost 1 base at V and 2 bases at J; junction bases unmatched: 4. The CDR3 has 15 amino acids. Germline lookup yields CDR1 SGHTA and CDR2 FQGNSA. The CDR3, as DNA: TGTGCCAGCAGCTTAGGCTCAGGGGGAAACACTGAAGCTTTCTTT. Its translation is CASSLGSGGNTEAFF.

The chain is built from TRBV11-2 and TRBJ1-5; TRBD1 is a possible D gene (6 bases). The V gene lost 5 bases and the J gene lost 7 bases, with 12 bases spanning the gap. CDR1 SGHAT and CDR2 FQNNGV come from the germline V gene. This CDR3 has 13 residues. CDR3 nucleotide sequence: TGTGCCAGCAGCCTCCAGGGGAGGCAGCCCCAGCATTTT. Its protein is CASSLQGRQPQHF.

The chain couples TRBV2 to TRBJ2-7; TRBD2 is a possible D gene (5 bases). This CDR3 comprises 17 residues. In germline, CDR1 is SNHLY, CDR2 FYNNEI. Trimming pared 1 base from V and 0 bases from J, leaving 16 bases between. The CDR3 sequence: CASSEVFSAGGSYEQYF. The CDR3 DNA reads TGTGCCAGCAGTGAAGTTTTCTCAGCCGGAGGCTCCTACGAGCAGTACTTC.